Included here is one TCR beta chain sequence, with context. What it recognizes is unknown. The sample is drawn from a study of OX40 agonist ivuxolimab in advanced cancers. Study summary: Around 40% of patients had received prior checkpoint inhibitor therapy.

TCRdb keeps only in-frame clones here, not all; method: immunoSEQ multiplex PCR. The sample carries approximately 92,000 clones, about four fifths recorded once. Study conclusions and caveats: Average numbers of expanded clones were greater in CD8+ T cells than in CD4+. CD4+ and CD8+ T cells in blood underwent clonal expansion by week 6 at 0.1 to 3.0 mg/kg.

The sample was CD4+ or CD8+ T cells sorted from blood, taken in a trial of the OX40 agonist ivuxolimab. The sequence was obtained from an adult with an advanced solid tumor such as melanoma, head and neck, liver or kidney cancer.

CDR3 bases: TGTGCCAGCAGCCAAGATAGAGGCCTAGCGGAGGAAGAGACCCAGTACTTC. This sequence encodes CASSQDRGLAEEETQYF. The rearrangement joins TRBV4-2 to TRBJ2-5, with 7 bases identical to TRBD2. Germline CDR1 reads LGHNA; CDR2 reads YNFKEQ. CDR3 size: 17 residues. Trimming took 0 bases from V and 3 from J; bases not matched to a gene: 10.